This TCR beta chain derives from a study of graft-versus-host responses after intestinal transplantation (dated by TCRdb to about 2021). Regarding the study in general: The transplants that recipients got were multivisceral, liver-intestinal, or isolated intestinal. Anti-thymocyte globulin induction was given to all recipients, followed by maintenance tacrolimus and steroids for approximately 3 years. After intestinal transplantation, graft-versus-host and host-versus-graft alloreactive T cell clones in the graft, circulation and bone marrow were tracked using bulk TCR-beta CDR3 sequencing. Alloreactive clones were identified by sequencing pre-transplant mixed lymphocyte reaction products and comparing them with unstimulated pre-transplant donor and recipient T cells. Of the 20 to 25 intestinal transplant recipients enrolled in the cohort, one of whom was a retransplant, a few patients without pretransplant specimens were excluded. Donor T cell macrochimerism was defined as a peak of at least 4% donor T cells among recipient peripheral blood mononuclear cells. Rather than going through the commercial service, samples from three later patients were sequenced in-house on an Illumina MiSeq and processed with MiXCR. Here is what the overall study found, with its caveats: In patients with donor T cell macrochimerism, the allografts had high GvH to HvG T cell clonal ratios. GvH clones were detected in recipient bone marrow, and some of these GvH clones were observed earlier in ileal mucosa or blood, consistent with an intestinal mucosal origin. Early after transplant, declines in HvG clones were associated with peak levels of circulating GvH clones. The conclusions were limited by the relatively low number and heterogeneity of the intestinal transplant patients.

The library came from the immunoSEQ multiplex PCR assay. For most patients, genomic DNA was isolated using the Qiagen DNeasy Blood and Tissue Kit and was shipped frozen to Adaptive Biotechnologies for TCR sequencing. High-throughput TCR-beta CDR3 sequencing of genomic DNA from most patients was performed by Adaptive Biotechnologies. The study's own analysis went as follows. TCR sequencing data for around 20 patients were retrieved from Adaptive's ImmunoSEQ software; a few other patients were processed with MiXCR and VDJtools. To correct CD4 versus CD8 sorting errors, sequences present in both subsets at a frequency ratio below 5:1 were removed. CDR3 nucleotide sequences shared by donor and recipient were removed because the origin of these sequences could not be assigned. To be classed as alloreactive, a clone needed at least 2-fold expansion over unstimulated cells and a minimum CFSE-low frequency of 0.002% (template counts) or 0.001% (read counts). Mappable clones were those detected in sequenced pre-transplant spleen, lymph node, or MLR CFSE-low populations of the donor or recipient. The cumulative frequency of alloreactive clones was calculated as a percentage of all sequences, weighted by copy number. TCRdb holds this immuneACCESS table with in-frame rearrangements only. Some clones are missing; in checked studies, unresolved V genes explain under half, and the rest has no known cause. V and J calls and clone size are as listed in that table; D and trimming were resolved from the DNA. Within this sample are tens of thousands of clones, with 85% to 95% of them counted one time only. The leading ten clones occupy around 0.21% of the sample.

V loses 4 bases of germline sequence and J loses 6 bases, and the interval between the two ends is 3 bases. From cysteine to phenylalanine, the CDR3 is 10 amino acids long. This entry keeps only the CDR3 DNA: 30 bases, framed from base 1. For CDR1 and CDR2, the germline V gene lists KGHSH and LQKENI. Concerning this clone itself: It has no known antigen specificity. It has no much larger one-base neighbor in the sample; base qualities were not kept.

The time point label, as the study defines it: cells obtained before transplantation from donor or recipient. CD3+CD4+ and CD3+CD8+ populations were FACS-sorted from unstimulated pre-transplant donor and recipient cells taken from spleen or lymph nodes. Recombination joined TRBV18 with TRBJ1-2, with the D gene too uncertain to name. The receptor was derived from a human donor who was the organ donor for an intestinal transplant. The material sequenced was unstimulated CD8+ T cells sorted from spleen or lymph node cells, taken before transplant. The CDR3 region has the sequence CASSQDGYTF. The DNA reads as follows: TGTGCCAGCTCACAGGATGGCTACACCTTC.